The sequence of this T cell receptor (beta chain) was determined in a study of T cells in Graves' hyperthyroidism and ophthalmopathy. Amplification targeted TCR beta CDR3 regions from RNA transcripts. The HTBI primer set was used in a first-round RT-PCR of the TCR CDR3. MiXCR, applied by TCRdb to the multiplex PCR reads, yields one record per CDR3 protein. Of 640,000 or so distinct CDR3 sequences detected, 11% to 15% appear once; the ten largest clones hold over 6%. The CDR3 covers 15 residues. CDR1 and CDR2 from the germline V gene are SGHVS and FNYEAQ. The V gene lost 0 bases and the J gene lost 6 bases, with 9 bases spanning the gap.

The TCR originated in a woman between 18 and 29 years old with Graves' ophthalmopathy. The rearrangement links TRBV7-6 to TRBJ1-6; possible D gene TRBD1, 6 bases. Input material: blood. The CDR3 here is CASSLADSRNSPLHF. The CDR3 DNA follows: TGTGCCAGCAGCTTAGCGGACAGTCGTAATTCACCCCTCCACTTT.